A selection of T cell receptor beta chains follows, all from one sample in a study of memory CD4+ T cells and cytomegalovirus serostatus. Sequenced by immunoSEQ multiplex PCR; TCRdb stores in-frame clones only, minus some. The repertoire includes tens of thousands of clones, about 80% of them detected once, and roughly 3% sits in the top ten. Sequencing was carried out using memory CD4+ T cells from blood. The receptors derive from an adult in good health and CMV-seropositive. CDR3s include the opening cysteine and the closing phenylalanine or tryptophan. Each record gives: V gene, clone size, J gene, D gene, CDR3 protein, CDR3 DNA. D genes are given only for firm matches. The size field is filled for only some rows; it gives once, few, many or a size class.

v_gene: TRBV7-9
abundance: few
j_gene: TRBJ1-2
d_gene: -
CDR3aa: CASSTTESYGYTF
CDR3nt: TGTGCCAGCAGCACCACAGAGAGCTATGGCTACACCTTC

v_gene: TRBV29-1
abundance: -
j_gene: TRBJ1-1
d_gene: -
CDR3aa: CSVDVQLNTEAFF
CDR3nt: TGCAGCGTGGACGTACAACTGAACACTGAAGCTTTCTTT

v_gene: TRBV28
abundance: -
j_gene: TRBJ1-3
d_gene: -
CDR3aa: CATTRAGPSGNTIYF
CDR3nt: TGTGCCACCACGCGGGCAGGGCCCTCTGGAAACACCATATATTTT

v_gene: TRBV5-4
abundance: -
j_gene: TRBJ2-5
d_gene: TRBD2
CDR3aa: CASSLPSGQETQYF
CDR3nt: TGTGCCAGCAGCTTGCCTAGCGGGCAAGAGACCCAGTACTTC

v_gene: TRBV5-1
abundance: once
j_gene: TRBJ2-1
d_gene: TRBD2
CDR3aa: CASSDRPPSVGEGGHEQFF
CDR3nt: TGCGCCAGCAGCGACCGACCCCCGTCCGTGGGGGAGGGCGGTCATGAGCAGTTCTTC

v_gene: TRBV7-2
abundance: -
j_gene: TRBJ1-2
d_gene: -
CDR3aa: CASSLTGWDGYTF
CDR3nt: TGTGCCAGCAGCTTAACAGGGTGGGATGGCTACACCTTC

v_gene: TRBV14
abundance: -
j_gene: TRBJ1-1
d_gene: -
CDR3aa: CASSQRSYTEAFF
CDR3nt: TGTGCCAGCAGCCAAAGGTCGTACACTGAAGCTTTCTTT

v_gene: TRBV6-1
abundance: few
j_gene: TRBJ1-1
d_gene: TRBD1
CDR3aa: CASSVDRVPEAFF
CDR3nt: TGTGCCAGCAGTGTTGACAGGGTCCCTGAAGCTTTCTTT

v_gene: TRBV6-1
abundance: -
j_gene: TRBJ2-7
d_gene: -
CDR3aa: CASRRPGSHYEQYF
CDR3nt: TGTGCCAGCAGGAGACCGGGAAGCCACTACGAGCAGTACTTC

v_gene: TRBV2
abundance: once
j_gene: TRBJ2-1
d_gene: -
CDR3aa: CGTSRDARGGGEQFF
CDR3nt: TGTGGCACCTCCCGGGACGCCAGAGGGGGGGGTGAGCAGTTCTTC

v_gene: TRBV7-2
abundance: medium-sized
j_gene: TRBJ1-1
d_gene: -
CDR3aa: CASSLTTNTEAFF
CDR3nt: TGTGCCAGCAGCTTAACCACGAACACTGAAGCTTTCTTT

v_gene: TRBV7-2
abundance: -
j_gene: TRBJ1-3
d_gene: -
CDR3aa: CASSLSQTGNTIYF
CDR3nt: TGTGCCAGCAGCTTAAGCCAGACTGGAAACACCATATATTTT

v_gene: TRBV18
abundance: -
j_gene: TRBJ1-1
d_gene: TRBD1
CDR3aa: CASSPAWTGNTEAFF
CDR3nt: TGTGCCAGCTCACCGGCTTGGACAGGGAACACTGAAGCTTTCTTT

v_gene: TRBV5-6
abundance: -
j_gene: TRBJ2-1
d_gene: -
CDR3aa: CASSLEGISSYNEQFF
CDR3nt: TGTGCCAGCAGCTTGGAGGGCATTAGCTCCTACAATGAGCAGTTCTTC

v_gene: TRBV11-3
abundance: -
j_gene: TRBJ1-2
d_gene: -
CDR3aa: CASSLDQGSNYGYTF
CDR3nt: TGTGCCAGCAGCTTAGATCAGGGTTCCAACTATGGCTACACCTTC

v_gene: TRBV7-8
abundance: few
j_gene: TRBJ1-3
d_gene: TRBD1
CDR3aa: CASSSRTGTNAGNTIYF
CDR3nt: TGTGCCAGCAGCTCACGGACAGGGACGAATGCTGGAAACACCATATATTTT

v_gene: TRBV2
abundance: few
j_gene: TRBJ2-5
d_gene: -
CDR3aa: CASSEVWETQYF
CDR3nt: TGTGCCAGCAGTGAAGTCTGGGAGACCCAGTACTTC

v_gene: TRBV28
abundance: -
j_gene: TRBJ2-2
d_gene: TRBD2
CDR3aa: CASKRVRFAGANTGELFF
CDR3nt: TGTGCCAGCAAGAGGGTTAGGTTTGCGGGAGCGAACACCGGGGAGCTGTTTTTT

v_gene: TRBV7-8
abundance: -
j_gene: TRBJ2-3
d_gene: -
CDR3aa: CASTRSLNPRTDTQYF
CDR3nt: TGTGCCAGCACCCGAAGTCTAAATCCCCGCACAGATACGCAGTATTTT

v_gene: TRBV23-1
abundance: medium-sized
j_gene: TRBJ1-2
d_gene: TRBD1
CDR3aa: CASSQSLRGTYYGYTF
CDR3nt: TGCGCCAGCAGTCAATCGCTCAGGGGGACCTACTATGGCTACACCTTC

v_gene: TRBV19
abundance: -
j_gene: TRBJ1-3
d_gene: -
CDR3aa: CAGKDTYSGNTIYF
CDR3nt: TGTGCCGGAAAGGACACCTACTCTGGAAACACCATATATTTT

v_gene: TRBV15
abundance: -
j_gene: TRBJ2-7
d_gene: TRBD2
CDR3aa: CATSGYGLAGAAYEQYF
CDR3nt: TGTGCCACCAGCGGCTATGGACTAGCGGGAGCCGCCTACGAGCAGTACTTC

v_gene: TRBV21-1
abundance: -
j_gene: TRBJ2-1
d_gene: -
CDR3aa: CASSKGRRREELASNEQFF
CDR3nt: TGTGCCAGCAGCAAAGGTAGGCGTCGCGAGGAACTAGCAAGTAATGAGCAGTTCTTC

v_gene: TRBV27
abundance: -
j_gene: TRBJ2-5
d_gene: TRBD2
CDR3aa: CASRTVGLAGLGTQYF
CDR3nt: TGTGCCAGCAGAACCGTGGGGCTAGCGGGATTGGGGACCCAGTACTTC

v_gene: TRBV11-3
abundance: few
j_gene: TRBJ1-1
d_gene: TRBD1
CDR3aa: CASSFSRQGPEAFF
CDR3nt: TGTGCCAGCAGCTTCTCTCGACAGGGGCCTGAAGCTTTCTTT

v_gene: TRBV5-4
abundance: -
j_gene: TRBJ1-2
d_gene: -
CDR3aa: CASSLDRDSGYTF
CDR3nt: TGTGCCAGCAGCTTGGACAGGGATAGTGGCTACACCTTC

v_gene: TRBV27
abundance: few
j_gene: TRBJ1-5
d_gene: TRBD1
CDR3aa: CASRSSGQGYQPQHF
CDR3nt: TGTGCCAGCAGAAGTTCGGGACAGGGCTATCAGCCCCAGCATTTT

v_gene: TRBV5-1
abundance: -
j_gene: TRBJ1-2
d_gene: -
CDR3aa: CASSWEVGETGYTF
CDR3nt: TGCGCCAGCAGCTGGGAGGTGGGAGAAACTGGCTACACCTTC

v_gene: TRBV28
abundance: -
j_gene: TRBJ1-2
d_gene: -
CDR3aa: CASSLGDYGYTF
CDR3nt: TGTGCCAGCAGCCTCGGGGACTATGGCTACACCTTC

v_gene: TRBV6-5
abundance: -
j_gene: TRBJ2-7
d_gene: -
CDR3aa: CASSGGLSYEQYF
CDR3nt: TGTGCCAGCAGTGGGGGACTCAGCTACGAGCAGTACTTC

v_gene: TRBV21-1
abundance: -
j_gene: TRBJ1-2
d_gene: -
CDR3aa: CASSKAGGIGNGYTF
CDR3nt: TGTGCCAGCAGCAAAGCGGGAGGGATAGGGAATGGCTACACCTTC

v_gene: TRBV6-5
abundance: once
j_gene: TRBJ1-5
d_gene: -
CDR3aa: CASSYSIQNQPQHF
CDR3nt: TGTGCCAGCAGTTACTCGATACAGAATCAGCCCCAGCATTTT

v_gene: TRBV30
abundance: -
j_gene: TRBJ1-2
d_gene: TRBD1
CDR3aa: CAWSASGQGYGYTF
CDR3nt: TGTGCCTGGAGCGCCTCCGGACAGGGATATGGCTACACCTTC

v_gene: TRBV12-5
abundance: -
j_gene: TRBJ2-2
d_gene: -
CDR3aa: CASAPGNTGELFF
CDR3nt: TGTGCTAGTGCGCCCGGGAACACCGGGGAGCTGTTTTTT

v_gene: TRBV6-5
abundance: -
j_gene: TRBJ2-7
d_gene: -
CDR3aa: CASKLVKGYEQYF
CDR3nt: TGTGCCAGCAAGTTAGTGAAGGGCTACGAGCAGTACTTC

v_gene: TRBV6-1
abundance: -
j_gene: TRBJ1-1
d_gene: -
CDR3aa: CASREVGFTEAFF
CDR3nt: TGTGCCAGCAGGGAGGTGGGGTTCACTGAAGCTTTCTTT

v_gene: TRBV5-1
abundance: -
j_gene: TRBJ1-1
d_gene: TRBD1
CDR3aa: CASSSGQGGTEAFF
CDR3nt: TGCGCCAGCAGCTCCGGACAGGGGGGCACTGAAGCTTTCTTT

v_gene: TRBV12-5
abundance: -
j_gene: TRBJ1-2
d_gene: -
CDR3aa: CASGYSGYGYTF
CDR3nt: TGTGCTAGTGGGTATTCAGGGTATGGCTACACCTTC

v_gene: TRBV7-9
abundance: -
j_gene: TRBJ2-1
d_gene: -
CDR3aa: CASSSTMTETYNEQFF
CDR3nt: TGTGCCAGCAGCTCAACAATGACAGAGACCTACAATGAGCAGTTCTTC

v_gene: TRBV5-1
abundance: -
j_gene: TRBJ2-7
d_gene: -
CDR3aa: CASSRGSGLLLSSYEQYF
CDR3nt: TGCGCCAGCAGCCGGGGGTCCGGGCTTCTACTTAGCTCCTACGAGCAGTACTTC

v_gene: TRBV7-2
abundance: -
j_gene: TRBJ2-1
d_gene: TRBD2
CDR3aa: CASSLEPSGRGKQFF
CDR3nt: TGTGCCAGCAGCTTAGAACCTAGCGGGAGGGGTAAGCAGTTCTTC

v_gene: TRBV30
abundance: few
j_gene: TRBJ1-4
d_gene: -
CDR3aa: CACRPGGEKLFF
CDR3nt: TGTGCCTGTCGACCTGGAGGTGAAAAACTGTTTTTT

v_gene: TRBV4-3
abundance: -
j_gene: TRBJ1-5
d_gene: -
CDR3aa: CASSQDHIRDGQPQHF
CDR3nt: TGCGCCAGCAGCCAAGATCATATCAGGGATGGTCAGCCCCAGCATTTT

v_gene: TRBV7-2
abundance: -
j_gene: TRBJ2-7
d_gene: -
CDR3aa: CASSYQGGRGEQYF
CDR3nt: TGTGCCAGCAGTTACCAGGGGGGACGGGGCGAGCAGTACTTC

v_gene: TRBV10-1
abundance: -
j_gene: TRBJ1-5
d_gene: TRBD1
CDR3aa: CASRGIGTVVIYSNQPQHF
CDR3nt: TGCGCCAGCAGGGGGATCGGGACAGTAGTTATCTATAGCAATCAGCCCCAGCATTTT

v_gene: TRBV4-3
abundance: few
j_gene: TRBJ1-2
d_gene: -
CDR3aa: CASSQTGLDGYTF
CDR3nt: TGCGCCAGCAGCCAAACAGGGTTGGATGGCTACACCTTC